These T cell receptor beta chains were read from a single sample in a study of beta chain features in type 1 diabetes. Sequenced by immunoSEQ multiplex PCR; TCRdb stores in-frame clones only, minus some. The data contain hundreds of thousands of clones, about a tenth of them singletons. Sequenced material: naive CD4+ T cells from blood. The receptors originated from a man in his thirties or forties with type 1 diabetes. CDR3s include the opening cysteine and the closing phenylalanine or tryptophan. The D gene is left open where the match is weak. Rows may omit the clone size; those that give it use once, few, many or a size class.

v_call: TRBV2
clone_size: NA
d_call: NA
j_call: TRBJ2-7
cdr3_nt: TGTGCCAGCAGTGAAGGGAGAACGTACTTC
cdr3_aa: CASSEGRTYF

v_call: TRBV6-5
clone_size: NA
d_call: NA
j_call: TRBJ2-3
cdr3_nt: TGTGCCAGCAGTTACTATCCTAGCACAGATACGCAGTATTTT
cdr3_aa: CASSYYPSTDTQYF

v_call: TRBV28
clone_size: NA
d_call: TRBD1
j_call: TRBJ2-7
cdr3_nt: TGTGCCAGCAGTCCCCCGGGACAGGGGTCCTCCTACGAGCAGTACTTC
cdr3_aa: CASSPPGQGSSYEQYF

v_call: TRBV4-1
clone_size: NA
d_call: NA
j_call: TRBJ1-2
cdr3_nt: TGCGCCAGCAGCCATGGGGGCAAGGATACAAATGGCTACACCTTC
cdr3_aa: CASSHGGKDTNGYTF

v_call: TRBV6-5
clone_size: few
d_call: NA
j_call: TRBJ1-4
cdr3_nt: TGTGCCAGCAGTCCTCAGTATTCAACTAATGAAAAACTGTTTTTT
cdr3_aa: CASSPQYSTNEKLFF

v_call: TRBV5-1
clone_size: NA
d_call: TRBD2
j_call: TRBJ2-4
cdr3_nt: TGCGCCAGCAGCTTGGCCAGGGCGGGAGACATTCAGTACTTC
cdr3_aa: CASSLARAGDIQYF

v_call: TRBV5-4
clone_size: NA
d_call: NA
j_call: TRBJ2-5
cdr3_nt: TGTGCCAGCAGCTTGGCCTTCGGCGGCAAAGAGACCCAGTACTTC
cdr3_aa: CASSLAFGGKETQYF

v_call: TRBV5-1
clone_size: few
d_call: NA
j_call: TRBJ1-1
cdr3_nt: TGCGCCAGCAGAATACAGGGTGACACTGAAGCTTTCTTT
cdr3_aa: CASRIQGDTEAFF

v_call: TRBV7-7
clone_size: NA
d_call: TRBD1
j_call: TRBJ2-5
cdr3_nt: TGTGCTAGCAGCCTTGGGACAGCGTACCAAGAGACCCAGTACTTC
cdr3_aa: CASSLGTAYQETQYF

v_call: TRBV11-3
clone_size: NA
d_call: NA
j_call: TRBJ1-1
cdr3_nt: TGTGCCAGCAGCTTAGACCAGACTGAAGCTTTCTTT
cdr3_aa: CASSLDQTEAFF

v_call: TRBV9
clone_size: NA
d_call: NA
j_call: TRBJ2-2
cdr3_nt: TGTGCCAGCAGCGTAGGTGGGGGCATCACCGGGGAGCTGTTTTTT
cdr3_aa: CASSVGGGITGELFF

v_call: TRBV10-3
clone_size: NA
d_call: NA
j_call: TRBJ1-2
cdr3_nt: TGTGCCATCAGGGGGGCTAATAACTATGGCTACACCTTC
cdr3_aa: CAIRGANNYGYTF

v_call: TRBV14
clone_size: few
d_call: NA
j_call: TRBJ1-1
cdr3_nt: TGTGCCAGCAGCCGTAATACAGGGCTCAGCACTGAAGCTTTCTTT
cdr3_aa: CASSRNTGLSTEAFF

v_call: TRBV21-1
clone_size: few
d_call: NA
j_call: TRBJ2-1
cdr3_nt: TGTGCCAGCAGAAGGGGACTAGCTTCGGACGATGAGCAGTTCTTC
cdr3_aa: CASRRGLASDDEQFF

v_call: TRBV29-1
clone_size: NA
d_call: TRBD1
j_call: TRBJ1-1
cdr3_nt: TGCAGCGTTGAGAGGGACAGCACTGAAGCTTTCTTT
cdr3_aa: CSVERDSTEAFF

v_call: TRBV4-3
clone_size: NA
d_call: NA
j_call: TRBJ2-7
cdr3_nt: TGCGCCAGCAGCCAATCCTTAAGCGATAGCTACGAGCAGTACTTC
cdr3_aa: CASSQSLSDSYEQYF

v_call: TRBV5-8
clone_size: few
d_call: NA
j_call: TRBJ1-4
cdr3_nt: TGTGCCAGCAGCTTGGGCCGGACAGCTAATGAAAAACTGTTTTTT
cdr3_aa: CASSLGRTANEKLFF

v_call: TRBV18
clone_size: few
d_call: TRBD1
j_call: TRBJ2-5
cdr3_nt: TGTGCCAGCTCACCCAGACAGGGCCAAGAGACCCAGTACTTC
cdr3_aa: CASSPRQGQETQYF

v_call: TRBV7-9
clone_size: few
d_call: NA
j_call: TRBJ1-3
cdr3_nt: TGTGCCAGCAGCTCTCCACAGGGTCTAGAGCCTGGAAACACCATATATTTT
cdr3_aa: CASSSPQGLEPGNTIYF

v_call: TRBV2
clone_size: NA
d_call: NA
j_call: TRBJ2-1
cdr3_nt: TGTGCCAGCTGGCAGGGATCCTACAATGAGCAGTTCTTC
cdr3_aa: CASWQGSYNEQFF

v_call: TRBV5-1
clone_size: few
d_call: TRBD1
j_call: TRBJ2-4
cdr3_nt: TGCGCCAGCAGCTTGGGGACAGGGCTAGCCAAAAACATTCAGTACTTC
cdr3_aa: CASSLGTGLAKNIQYF

v_call: TRBV7-9
clone_size: NA
d_call: NA
j_call: TRBJ1-5
cdr3_nt: TGTGCCAGCAGCAGAACCGGGACATCGATAGAAAATCAGCCCCAGCATTTT
cdr3_aa: CASSRTGTSIENQPQHF

v_call: TRBV4-1
clone_size: NA
d_call: NA
j_call: TRBJ2-3
cdr3_nt: TGCGCCAGCAGCCAAGCTGCCTACACAGATACGCAGTATTTT
cdr3_aa: CASSQAAYTDTQYF

v_call: TRBV15
clone_size: NA
d_call: NA
j_call: TRBJ1-5
cdr3_nt: TGTGCCACCAGCTGGCAGGGAAATCAGCCCCAGCATTTT
cdr3_aa: CATSWQGNQPQHF

v_call: TRBV5-1
clone_size: few
d_call: NA
j_call: TRBJ1-2
cdr3_nt: TGCGCCAGCAGCTTGACAGGGGGCTACACCTTC
cdr3_aa: CASSLTGGYTF

v_call: TRBV6-1
clone_size: NA
d_call: NA
j_call: TRBJ1-2
cdr3_nt: TGTGCAGGAATGAGGGTGGCGGAGTCTGGCTATGGCTACACCTTC
cdr3_aa: CAGMRVAESGYGYTF

v_call: TRBV18
clone_size: NA
d_call: NA
j_call: TRBJ2-1
cdr3_nt: TGTGCCAGCTCACGAGGGAATGAGCAGTTCTTC
cdr3_aa: CASSRGNEQFF

v_call: TRBV15
clone_size: few
d_call: TRBD2
j_call: TRBJ2-5
cdr3_nt: TGTGCCACCAGCAGAGAACTAGCGGGGGGGCTGGGTCGTTGGGAGACCCAGTACTTC
cdr3_aa: CATSRELAGGLGRWETQYF

v_call: TRBV2
clone_size: once
d_call: NA
j_call: TRBJ1-5
cdr3_nt: TGTGCCAGCAAAATAGGGGGCAATCAGCCCCAGCATTTT
cdr3_aa: CASKIGGNQPQHF

v_call: TRBV10-3
clone_size: NA
d_call: NA
j_call: TRBJ1-6
cdr3_nt: TGTGCCATCAGTGAAGGAGCTTCACCCCTCCACTTT
cdr3_aa: CAISEGASPLHF

v_call: TRBV7-2
clone_size: few
d_call: NA
j_call: TRBJ1-2
cdr3_nt: TGTGCCAGCAGCTTAGAGGGGGAAGGCTACACCTTC
cdr3_aa: CASSLEGEGYTF

v_call: TRBV29-1
clone_size: few
d_call: TRBD2
j_call: TRBJ2-7
cdr3_nt: TGCAGCGTTGGGGGGGGGTACTACGAGCAGTACTTC
cdr3_aa: CSVGGGYYEQYF

v_call: TRBV10-3
clone_size: few
d_call: TRBD2
j_call: TRBJ2-3
cdr3_nt: TGTGCCATCAGATCCGGGACTAGCGGGGGTAGCACAGATACGCAGTATTTT
cdr3_aa: CAIRSGTSGGSTDTQYF

v_call: TRBV5-4
clone_size: NA
d_call: TRBD2
j_call: TRBJ2-7
cdr3_nt: TGTGCCAGCAGCCGACTGGGAGGGACCCCCTCCTACGAGCAGTACTTC
cdr3_aa: CASSRLGGTPSYEQYF

v_call: TRBV9
clone_size: NA
d_call: NA
j_call: TRBJ2-5
cdr3_nt: TGTGCCAGCAGCGAGCCAAATAAAGAGACCCAGTACTTC
cdr3_aa: CASSEPNKETQYF

v_call: TRBV6-1
clone_size: few
d_call: NA
j_call: TRBJ2-7
cdr3_nt: TGTGCCGGGGGCCTGGGACCATACGAGCAGTACTTC
cdr3_aa: CAGGLGPYEQYF

v_call: TRBV7-3
clone_size: few
d_call: TRBD2
j_call: TRBJ2-5
cdr3_nt: TGTGCCAGCAGCTTCAGCGGGGGCGAGACCCAGTACTTC
cdr3_aa: CASSFSGGETQYF

v_call: TRBV5-1
clone_size: NA
d_call: NA
j_call: TRBJ1-1
cdr3_nt: TGCGCCAGCAGCGACGGGATAGCAGCTTTCTTT
cdr3_aa: CASSDGIAAFF

v_call: TRBV5-4
clone_size: NA
d_call: NA
j_call: TRBJ2-1
cdr3_nt: TGTGCCAGCAGCTCATACAATGAGCAGTTCTTC
cdr3_aa: CASSSYNEQFF

v_call: TRBV9
clone_size: NA
d_call: NA
j_call: TRBJ2-5
cdr3_nt: TGTGCCAGCAGCCCGCGACAGGTTCAAGAGACCCAGTACTTC
cdr3_aa: CASSPRQVQETQYF

v_call: TRBV21-1
clone_size: NA
d_call: NA
j_call: TRBJ1-5
cdr3_nt: TGTGCCAGCAGCACCCGAACGAGGGACAGTCGGGGTCAGCCCCAGCATTTT
cdr3_aa: CASSTRTRDSRGQPQHF

v_call: TRBV6-5
clone_size: NA
d_call: NA
j_call: TRBJ1-4
cdr3_nt: TGTGCCAGCAGCCCCCGTGGCTTTGATGAAAAACTGTTTTTT
cdr3_aa: CASSPRGFDEKLFF

v_call: TRBV6-1
clone_size: NA
d_call: NA
j_call: TRBJ2-5
cdr3_nt: TGTGCCAGCAGTGCCGGGACTTGGGGAGAGACCCAGTACTTC
cdr3_aa: CASSAGTWGETQYF